The TCR beta chain under discussion was sequenced for a study of identical twins. Whole-study results and caveats: Conclusions came from cross-sectional statistical analysis, not from following the same donors.

Losses at the gene ends were 4 bases for V and 4 bases for J; bases not matched to a gene: 7. This CDR3 region has 16 residues. Germline lookup yields CDR1 SGHRS and CDR2 YFSETQ. As concerns this clonotype: What it binds is unknown.

TCRdb re-analysed the 5' RACE reads in MiXCR, keeping a single row per CDR3 protein. The data contain about 570,000 distinct CDR3 sequences, just under 10% of them seen just once; the ten biggest clones take up roughly 3%. This same sample was also part of a study on yellow fever vaccine responses in identical twins.

The V and J genes are TRBV5-1 and TRBJ2-2, with 10 bases lining up with TRBD2. The source of this sequence is a woman between 18 and 29 years old in good health. The sequencing sample was made of PBMCs. CDR3 loop: CASSIPGLASTGELFF. CDR3 DNA sequence: TGCGCCAGCAGCATACCGGGACTAGCGAGCACCGGGGAGCTGTTTTTT.